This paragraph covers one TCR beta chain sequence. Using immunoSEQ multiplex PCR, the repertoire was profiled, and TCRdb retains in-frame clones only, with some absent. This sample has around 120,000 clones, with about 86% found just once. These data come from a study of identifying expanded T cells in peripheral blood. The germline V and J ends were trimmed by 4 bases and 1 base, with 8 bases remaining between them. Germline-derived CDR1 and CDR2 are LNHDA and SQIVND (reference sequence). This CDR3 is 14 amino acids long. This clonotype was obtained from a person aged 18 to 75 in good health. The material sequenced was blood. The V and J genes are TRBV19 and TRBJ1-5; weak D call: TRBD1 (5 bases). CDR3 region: CASSTRGSNQPQHF. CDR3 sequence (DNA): TGTGCCAGTAGTACTCGGGGGAGCAATCAGCCCCAGCATTTT.